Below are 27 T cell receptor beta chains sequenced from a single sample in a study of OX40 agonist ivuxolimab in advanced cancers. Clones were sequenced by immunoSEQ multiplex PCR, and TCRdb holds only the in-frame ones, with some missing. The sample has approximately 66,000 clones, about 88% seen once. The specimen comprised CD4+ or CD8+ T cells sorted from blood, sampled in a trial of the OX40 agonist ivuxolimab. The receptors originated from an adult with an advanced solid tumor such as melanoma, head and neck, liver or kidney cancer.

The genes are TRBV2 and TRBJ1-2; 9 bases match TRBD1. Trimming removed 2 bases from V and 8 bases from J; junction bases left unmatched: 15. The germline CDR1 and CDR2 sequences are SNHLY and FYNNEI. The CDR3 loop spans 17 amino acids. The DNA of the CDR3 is TGTGCCAGCAGTGAATTGTCCCCGGGACAGGGCCTTCAAGGCTACACCTTC. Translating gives CASSELSPGQGLQGYTF.

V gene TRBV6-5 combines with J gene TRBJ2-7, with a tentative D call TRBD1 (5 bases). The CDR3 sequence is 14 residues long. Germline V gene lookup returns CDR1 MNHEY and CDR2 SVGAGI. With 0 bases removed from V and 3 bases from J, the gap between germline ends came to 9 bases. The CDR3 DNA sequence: TGTGCCAGCAGTTACTCGATGGGGCTCTACGAGCAGTACTTC. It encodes CASSYSMGLYEQYF.

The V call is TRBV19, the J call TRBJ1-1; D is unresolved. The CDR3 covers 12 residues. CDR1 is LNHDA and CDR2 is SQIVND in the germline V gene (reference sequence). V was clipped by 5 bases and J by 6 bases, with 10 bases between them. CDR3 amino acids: CASSPRIAEAFF. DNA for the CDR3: TGTGCCAGTAGTCCTCGAATAGCTGAAGCTTTCTTT.

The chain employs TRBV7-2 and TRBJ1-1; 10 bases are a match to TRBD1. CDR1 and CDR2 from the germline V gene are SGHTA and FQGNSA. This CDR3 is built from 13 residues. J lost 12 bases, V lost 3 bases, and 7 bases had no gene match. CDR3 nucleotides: TGTGCCAGCAGCTTCAGGGGACAGGGGTCGTCTTTCTTT. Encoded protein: CASSFRGQGSSFF.

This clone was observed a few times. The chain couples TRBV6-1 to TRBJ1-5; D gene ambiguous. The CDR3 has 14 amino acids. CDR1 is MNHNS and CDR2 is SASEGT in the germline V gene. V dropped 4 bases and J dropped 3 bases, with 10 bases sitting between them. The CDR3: CASSATRFNQPQHF. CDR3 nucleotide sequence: TGTGCCAGCAGTGCGACACGGTTCAATCAGCCCCAGCATTTT.

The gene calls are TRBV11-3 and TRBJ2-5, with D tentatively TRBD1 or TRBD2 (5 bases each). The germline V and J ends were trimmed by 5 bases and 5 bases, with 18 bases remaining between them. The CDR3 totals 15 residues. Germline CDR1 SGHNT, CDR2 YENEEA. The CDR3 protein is CASSPRGDPGETQYF. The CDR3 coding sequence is TGTGCCAGCAGCCCGCGAGGGGACCCCGGGGAGACCCAGTACTTC.

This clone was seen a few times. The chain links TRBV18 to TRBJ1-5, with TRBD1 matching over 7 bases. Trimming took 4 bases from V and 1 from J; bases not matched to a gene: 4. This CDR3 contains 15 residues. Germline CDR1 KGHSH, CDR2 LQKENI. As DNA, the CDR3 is TGTGCCAGCTCACAAGGACAGGCCAGCAATCAGCCCCAGCATTTT. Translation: CASSQGQASNQPQHF. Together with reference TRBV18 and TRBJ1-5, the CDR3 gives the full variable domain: NAGVMQNPRHLVRRRGQEARLRCSPMKGHSHVYWYRQLPEEGLKFMVYLQKENIIDESGMPKERFSAEFPKEGPSILRIQQVVRGDSAAYFCASSQGQASNQPQHFGDGTRLSIL.

The chain's CDR3 is CASSLGGAQPQHF. The CDR3 nucleotides read TGCGCCAGCAGCTTGGGGGGGGCTCAGCCCCAGCATTTT. The V call is TRBV5-1, the J call TRBJ1-5, with D possibly TRBD1 on 6 matching bases. Germline assignment: CDR1 SGHRS and CDR2 YFSETQ. There are 13 residues in the CDR3. The V end lost 0 bases, the J end lost 6 bases, and 7 bases lay between the germline ends. Full variable domain (remainder filled in from reference TRBV5-1 and TRBJ1-5): KAGVTQTPRYLIKTRGQQVTLSCSPISGHRSVSWYQQTPGQGLQFLFEYFSETQRNKGNFPGRFSGRQFSNSRSEMNVSTLELGDSALYLCASSLGGAQPQHFGDGTRLSIL.

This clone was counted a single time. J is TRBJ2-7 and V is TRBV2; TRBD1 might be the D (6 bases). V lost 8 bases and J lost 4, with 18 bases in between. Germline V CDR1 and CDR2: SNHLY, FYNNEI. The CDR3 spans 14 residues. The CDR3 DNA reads TGTGCCAGCCAGGACGCGTGGACAGTATACGAGCAGTACTTC. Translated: CASQDAWTVYEQYF. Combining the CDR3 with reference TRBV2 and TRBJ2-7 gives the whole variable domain EPEVTQTPSHQVTQMGQEVILRCVPISNHLYFYWYRQILGQKVEFLVSFYNNEISEKSEIFDDQFSVERPDGSNFTLKIRSTKLEDSAMYFCASQDAWTVYEQYFGPGTRLTVT.

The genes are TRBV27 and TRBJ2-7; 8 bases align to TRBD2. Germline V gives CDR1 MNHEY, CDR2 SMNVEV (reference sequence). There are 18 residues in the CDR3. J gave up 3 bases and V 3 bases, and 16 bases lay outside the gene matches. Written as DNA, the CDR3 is TGTGCCAGCAGTTTTGTTGGCGGCAATAGCGGGGAAGTCTACGAGCAGTACTTC. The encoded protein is CASSFVGGNSGEVYEQYF.

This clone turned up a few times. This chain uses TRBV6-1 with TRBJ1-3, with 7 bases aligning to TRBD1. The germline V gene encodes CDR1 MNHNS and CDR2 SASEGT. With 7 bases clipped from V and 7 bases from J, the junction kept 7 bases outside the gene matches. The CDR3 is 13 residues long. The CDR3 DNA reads TGTGCCAGCATCAGGGGGGGGATTAACACCATATATTTT. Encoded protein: CASIRGGINTIYF.

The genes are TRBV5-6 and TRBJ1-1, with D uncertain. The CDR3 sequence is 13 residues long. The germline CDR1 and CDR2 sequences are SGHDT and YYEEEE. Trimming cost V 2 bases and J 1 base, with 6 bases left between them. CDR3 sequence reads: CASSFPSNTEAFF. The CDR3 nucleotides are TGTGCCAGCAGCTTTCCCTCGAACACTGAAGCTTTCTTT. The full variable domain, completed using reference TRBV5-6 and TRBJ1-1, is DAGVTQSPTHLIKTRGQQVTLRCSPKSGHDTVSWYQQALGQGPQFIFQYYEEEERQRGNFPDRFSGHQFPNYSSELNVNALLLGDSALYLCASSFPSNTEAFFGQGTRLTVV.

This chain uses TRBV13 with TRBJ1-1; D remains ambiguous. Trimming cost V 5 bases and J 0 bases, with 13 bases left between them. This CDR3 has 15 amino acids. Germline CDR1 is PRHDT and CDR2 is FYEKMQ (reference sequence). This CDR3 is CASSLPGIMNTEAFF. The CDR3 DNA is TGTGCCAGCAGCCTCCCAGGAATTATGAACACTGAAGCTTTCTTT.

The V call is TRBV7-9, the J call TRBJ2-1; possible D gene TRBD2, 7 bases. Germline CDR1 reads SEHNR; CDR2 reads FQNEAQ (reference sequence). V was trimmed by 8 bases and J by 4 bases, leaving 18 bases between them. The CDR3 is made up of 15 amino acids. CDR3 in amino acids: CASLRGAGLYNEQFF. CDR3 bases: TGTGCCAGCCTCCGGGGGGCAGGGCTTTACAATGAGCAGTTCTTC. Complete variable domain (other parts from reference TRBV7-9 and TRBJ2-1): DTGVSQNPRHKITKRGQNVTFRCDPISEHNRLYWYRQTLGQGPEFLTYFQNEAQLEKSRLLSDRFSAERPKGSFSTLEIQRTEQGDSAMYLCASLRGAGLYNEQFFGPGTRLTVL.

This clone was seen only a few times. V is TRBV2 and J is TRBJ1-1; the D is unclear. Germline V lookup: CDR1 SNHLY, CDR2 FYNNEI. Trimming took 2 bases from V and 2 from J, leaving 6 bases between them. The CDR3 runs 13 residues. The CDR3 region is CASSESPNTEAFF. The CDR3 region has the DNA TGTGCCAGCAGTGAATCCCCCAACACTGAAGCTTTCTTT.

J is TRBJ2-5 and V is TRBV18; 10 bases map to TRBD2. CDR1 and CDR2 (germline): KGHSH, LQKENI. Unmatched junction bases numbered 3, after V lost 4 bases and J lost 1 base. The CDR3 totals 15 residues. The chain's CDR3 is CASSRTSGAQETQYF. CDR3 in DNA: TGTGCCAGCTCACGCACTAGCGGGGCCCAAGAGACCCAGTACTTC.

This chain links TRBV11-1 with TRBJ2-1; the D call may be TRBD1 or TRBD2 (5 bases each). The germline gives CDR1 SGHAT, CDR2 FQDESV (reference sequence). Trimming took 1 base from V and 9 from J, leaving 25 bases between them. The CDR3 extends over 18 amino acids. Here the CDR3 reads CASSLGMTLGTRTGEQFF. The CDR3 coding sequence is TGTGCCAGCAGCTTAGGCATGACATTAGGGACCCGAACGGGTGAGCAGTTCTTC.

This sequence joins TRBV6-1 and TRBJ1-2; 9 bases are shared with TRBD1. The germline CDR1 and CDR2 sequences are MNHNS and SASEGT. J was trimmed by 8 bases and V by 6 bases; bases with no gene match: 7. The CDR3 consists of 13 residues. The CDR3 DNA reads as TGTGCCAGCAGGATAGGGACAGGGTTAGGCTACACCTTC. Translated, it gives CASRIGTGLGYTF.

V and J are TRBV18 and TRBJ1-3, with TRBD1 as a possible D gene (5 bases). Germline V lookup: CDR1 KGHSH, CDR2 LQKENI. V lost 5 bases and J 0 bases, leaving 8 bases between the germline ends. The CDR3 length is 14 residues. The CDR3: CASSSQGSGNTIYF. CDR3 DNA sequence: TGTGCCAGCTCAAGCCAGGGCTCTGGAAACACCATATATTTT.

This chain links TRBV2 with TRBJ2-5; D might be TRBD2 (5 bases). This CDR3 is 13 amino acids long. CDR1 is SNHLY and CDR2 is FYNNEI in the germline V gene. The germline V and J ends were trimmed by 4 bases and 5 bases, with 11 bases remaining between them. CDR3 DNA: TGTGCCAGCAGTGGGGAGCGTGGGGAGACCCAGTACTTC. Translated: CASSGERGETQYF.

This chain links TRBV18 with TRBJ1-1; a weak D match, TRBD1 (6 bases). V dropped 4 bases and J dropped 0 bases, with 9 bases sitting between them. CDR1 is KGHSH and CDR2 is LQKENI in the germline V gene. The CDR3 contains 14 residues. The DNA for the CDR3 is TGTGCCAGCTCACAGGGACACTTGAACACTGAAGCTTTCTTT. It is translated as CASSQGHLNTEAFF.

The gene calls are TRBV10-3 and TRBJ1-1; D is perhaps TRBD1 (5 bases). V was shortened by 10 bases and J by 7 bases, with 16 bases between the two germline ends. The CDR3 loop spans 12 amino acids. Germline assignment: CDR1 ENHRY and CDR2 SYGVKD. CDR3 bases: TGTGCCACCACCCCTACTGGGGGTGAAGCTTTCTTT. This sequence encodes CATTPTGGEAFF.

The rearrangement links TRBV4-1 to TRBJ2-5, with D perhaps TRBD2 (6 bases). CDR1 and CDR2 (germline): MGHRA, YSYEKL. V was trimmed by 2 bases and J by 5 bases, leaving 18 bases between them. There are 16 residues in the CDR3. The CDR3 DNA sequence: TGCGCCAGCAGCCAATACGGGCGGGGCGACGTGGAGACCCAGTACTTC. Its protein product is CASSQYGRGDVETQYF.

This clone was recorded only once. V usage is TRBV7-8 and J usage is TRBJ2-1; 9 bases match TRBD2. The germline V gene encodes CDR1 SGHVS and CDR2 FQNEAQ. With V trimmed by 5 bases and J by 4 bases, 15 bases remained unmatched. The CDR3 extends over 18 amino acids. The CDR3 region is CASSPAKWSGGRYNEQFF. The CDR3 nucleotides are TGTGCCAGCAGCCCCGCCAAATGGAGCGGGGGGCGGTACAATGAGCAGTTCTTC.

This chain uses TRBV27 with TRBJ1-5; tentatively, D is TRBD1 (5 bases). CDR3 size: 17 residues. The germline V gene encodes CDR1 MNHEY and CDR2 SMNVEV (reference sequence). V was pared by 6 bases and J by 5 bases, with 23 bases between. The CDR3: CASSLRFGWGEDQPQHF. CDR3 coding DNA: TGTGCCAGCAGCCTCAGGTTCGGCTGGGGGGAAGATCAGCCCCAGCATTTT.

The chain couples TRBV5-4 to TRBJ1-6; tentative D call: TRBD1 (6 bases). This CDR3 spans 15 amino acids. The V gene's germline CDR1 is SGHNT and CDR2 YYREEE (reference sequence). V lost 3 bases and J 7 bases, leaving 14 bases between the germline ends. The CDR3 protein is CASSSNRVANSPLHF. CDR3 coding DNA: TGTGCCAGCAGCTCAAACAGGGTAGCGAATTCACCCCTCCACTTT.

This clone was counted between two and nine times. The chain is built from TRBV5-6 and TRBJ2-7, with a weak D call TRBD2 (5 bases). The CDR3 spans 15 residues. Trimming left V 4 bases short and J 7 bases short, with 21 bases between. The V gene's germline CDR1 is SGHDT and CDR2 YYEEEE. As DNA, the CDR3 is TGTGCCAGCAGCCCTCAGGACTCCCTACTAAGAGAGCAGTACTTC. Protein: CASSPQDSLLREQYF.